The 28 T cell receptor beta chains below come from one sample, sequenced in a study of T cell clones after liver transplantation (dated by TCRdb to between 2018 and 2021). Receptor libraries were prepared by the immunoSEQ multiplex PCR assay. The source is immuneACCESS, and TCRdb retained only in-frame sequences with V and J called. Part of the clones is not carried over; for the studies checked, unresolved V genes explain less than half of this, and the remainder is unexplained. This sample lists 68,000 or so clones; 80% to 95% were detected once. Of the sample, 0.75% to 1% falls within the top ten clones. The starting material was CD4+ T cells from blood, obtained around 27 months after liver transplant. The source of these receptors is a human patient who received a liver transplant. After a transplant, some T cells may have been passed on by the graft donor.

V usage is TRBV7-6 and J usage is TRBJ2-1; D ambiguous. CDR1 SGHVS and CDR2 FNYEAQ come from the germline V gene. V lost 2 bases to trimming and J lost 8 bases, with 13 bases between them. This CDR3 is built from 14 residues. CDR3 coding DNA: TGTGCCAGCAGCTTAAGAGGCGAAAGGGATGAGCAGTTCTTC. Its protein product is CASSLRGERDEQFF. Filled out from reference TRBV7-6 and TRBJ2-1, the complete variable domain reads GAGVSQSPRYKVTKRGQDVALRCDPISGHVSLYWYRQALGQGPEFLTYFNYEAQQDKSGLPNDRFSAERPEGSISTLTIQRTEQRDSAMYRCASSLRGERDEQFFGPGTRLTVL.

This clone appeared a single time. The rearrangement uses TRBV11-3 and TRBJ1-4; TRBD1 aligns across 7 bases. J gave up 4 bases and V 5 bases, and 4 bases lay outside the gene matches. Germline-derived CDR1 and CDR2 are SGHNT and YENEEA. The CDR3 has 14 residues. CDR3 coding DNA: TGTGCCAGCAGCGATGGGACAGATAATGAAAAACTGTTTTTT. Amino acid sequence: CASSDGTDNEKLFF.

This rearrangement joins TRBV5-1 to TRBJ2-5, with TRBD1 matching over 9 bases. Looked up from germline, CDR1 is SGHRS and CDR2 is YFSETQ. V gave up 3 bases and J gave up 5 bases; unmatched junction bases: 5. This CDR3 comprises 14 residues. For the CDR3, the DNA is TGCGCCAGCAGCTCACAGGGGGCACGGGAGACCCAGTACTTC. Amino acid sequence: CASSSQGARETQYF.

This clone appeared once. V gene TRBV2 combines with J gene TRBJ2-3; 7 positions agree with TRBD2. The CDR3 is 16 residues long. V lost 2 bases, J lost 2 bases, and 7 bases stayed unmatched. Germline-derived CDR1 and CDR2 are SNHLY and FYNNEI. The CDR3 nucleotides read TGTGCCAGCAGTGAATGGGCGGGAGCCGTCACAGATACGCAGTATTTT. Encoded protein: CASSEWAGAVTDTQYF. The complete variable domain, with remaining parts taken from reference TRBV2 and TRBJ2-3, reads EPEVTQTPSHQVTQMGQEVILRCVPISNHLYFYWYRQILGQKVEFLVSFYNNEISEKSEIFDDQFSVERPDGSNFTLKIRSTKLEDSAMYFCASSEWAGAVTDTQYFGPGTRLTVL.

The genes are TRBV7-2 and TRBJ2-5; tentatively, D is TRBD2 (6 bases). V was clipped by 1 base and J by 5 bases, with 23 bases between them. The CDR3 totals 18 residues. CDR1 SGHTA and CDR2 FQGNSA come from the germline V gene. The CDR3 here is CASSLVGSGAPAGETQYF. The CDR3 DNA reads as TGTGCCAGCAGCTTAGTTGGCAGCGGCGCACCGGCGGGGGAGACCCAGTACTTC.

The V gene is TRBV7-8, the J gene TRBJ2-2, with D uncertain. Between the trimmed V and J ends, which lost 1 base and 1 base, there was a span of 16 bases. Germline CDR1 SGHVS, CDR2 FQNEAQ. The CDR3 sequence is 18 residues long. CDR3 residues: CASSLGSGLRWNTGELFF. The CDR3, as DNA: TGTGCCAGCAGCTTAGGGTCCGGGCTCCGATGGAACACCGGGGAGCTGTTTTTT.

This clone showed up just a few times. The CDR3 nucleotides read TGTGCCAGCAGCCAAGAAACGGGAGTAGTGAAGGAGCAGTACTTC. Encoded protein: CASSQETGVVKEQYF. This chain connects TRBV14 to TRBJ2-7, with D perhaps TRBD2 (6 bases). The CDR3 runs 15 residues. Germline V CDR1 and CDR2: SGHDN, FVKESK. V was pared by 0 bases and J by 7 bases, with 16 bases between.

The CDR3 region has the DNA TGCGCCAGCAGCTTGTTCCTAGCGGGACCCGCGAGGCATGGAGATACGCAGTATTTT. It translates to CASSLFLAGPARHGDTQYF. The J gene is TRBJ2-3, the V gene TRBV5-1; 9 positions match TRBD2. The CDR3 extends over 19 amino acids. The V segment lost 1 base and the J segment 5 bases; nucleotides outside the gene matches: 17. Germline lookup yields CDR1 SGHRS and CDR2 YFSETQ.

Here the CDR3 DNA reads TGCGCCAGCAGCCAACTCGCGGGAGCGTCTACGGGGCAAGAGACCCAGTACTTC. Translation: CASSQLAGASTGQETQYF. V usage is TRBV4-1 and J usage is TRBJ2-5, with 7 bases fitting TRBD2. CDR3 length: 18 residues. Trimming took 2 bases from V and 2 from J; bases not matched to a gene: 14. Germline V gene sequence: CDR1 MGHRA, CDR2 YSYEKL.

The chain carries TRBV6-1 and TRBJ2-7; 8 positions agree with TRBD1. Germline V gene sequence: CDR1 MNHNS, CDR2 SASEGT. The CDR3 consists of 14 residues. The junction had 9 bases not matched to a gene; V was cut back by 7 bases and J by 4 bases. CDR3 loop: CASNLAGGNYEQYF. CDR3 bases: TGTGCCAGCAATCTGGCAGGGGGCAATTACGAGCAGTACTTC.

The genes are TRBV6-5 and TRBJ2-7, with 10 nucleotides matching TRBD2. The V gene end was trimmed by 1 base and the J gene end by 6 bases; junction bases not matched to a gene: 3. Germline CDR1 MNHEY, CDR2 SVGAGI. This CDR3 spans 14 amino acids. The CDR3 here is CASSYFSSGSEQYF. In DNA, the CDR3 is TGTGCCAGCAGTTACTTTTCTAGCGGGAGCGAGCAGTACTTC.

V is TRBV11-2 and J is TRBJ2-7; 11 bases map to TRBD2. Trimming removed 2 bases from V and 0 bases from J; junction bases left unmatched: 0. Per germline, CDR1 SGHAT and CDR2 FQNNGV. The CDR3 spans 15 residues. The CDR3 DNA is TGTGCCAGCAGCTTACTAGCGGGAGGCTCCTACGAGCAGTACTTC. This translates into CASSLLAGGSYEQYF.

The V and J genes are TRBV30 and TRBJ2-6; a weak D match, TRBD2 (6 bases). CDR1 and CDR2 (germline): GTSNPN, SVGIG (reference sequence). Trimming stripped 4 bases from V and 3 bases from J, with 13 bases between. The CDR3 runs to 15 residues. The chain's CDR3 is CAWISRGGGANVLTF. CDR3 bases: TGTGCCTGGATCTCAAGGGGAGGTGGGGCCAACGTCCTGACTTTC. The complete variable domain, with remaining parts taken from reference TRBV30 and TRBJ2-6, reads SQTIHQWPATLVQPVGSPLSLECTVEGTSNPNLYWYRQAAGRGLQLLFYSVGIGQISSEVPQNLSASRPQDRQFILSSKKLLLSDSGFYLCAWISRGGGANVLTFGAGSRLTVL.

The chain uses TRBV28 and TRBJ2-2; D ambiguous. The CDR3 sequence is 15 residues long. Trimming stripped 5 bases from V and 3 bases from J, with 13 bases between. Looked up from germline, CDR1 is MDHEN and CDR2 is SYDVKM. The CDR3 DNA sequence: TGTGCCAGCAGTCCCGGCAGGCACTACACCGGGGAGCTGTTTTTT. Amino acids: CASSPGRHYTGELFF. Based on the CDR3 plus reference TRBV28 and TRBJ2-2, the full variable domain is DVKVTQSSRYLVKRTGEKVFLECVQDMDHENMFWYRQDPGLGLRLIYFSYDVKMKEKGDIPEGYSVSREKKERFSLILESASTNQTSMYLCASSPGRHYTGELFFGEGSRLTVL.

This chain connects TRBV19 to TRBJ1-5, with 7 bases fitting TRBD1. The CDR3 is 18 residues long. CDR1 and CDR2 from the germline V gene are LNHDA and SQIVND (reference sequence). Germline trimming cut 4 bases from V and 6 bases from J; bases unmatched to any gene: 18. The CDR3 nucleotides read TGTGCCAGTAGTACGAAAACAACAGACAGGGCTCGTAGTCAGCCCCAGCATTTT. Encoded protein: CASSTKTTDRARSQPQHF.

The J gene is TRBJ2-4, the V gene TRBV6-1; D is unresolved. This CDR3 is 12 amino acids long. The V gene's germline CDR1 is MNHNS and CDR2 SASEGT. Trimming left V 3 bases short and J 8 bases short, with 8 bases between. Here the CDR3 DNA reads TGTGCCAGCAGTGATTTGGTTGACATTCAGTACTTC. It encodes CASSDLVDIQYF.

The rearrangement joins TRBV9 to TRBJ2-7; D is unclear. CDR1 and CDR2 from the germline V gene are SGDLS and YYNGEE. Between the trimmed V and J ends, which lost 4 bases and 0 bases, there was a span of 11 bases. This CDR3 region has 14 residues. The CDR3 loop is CASSRTPGSYEQYF. The CDR3 DNA reads as TGTGCCAGCAGCAGAACTCCCGGCTCCTACGAGCAGTACTTC. Combining the CDR3 with reference TRBV9 and TRBJ2-7 gives the whole variable domain DSGVTQTPKHLITATGQRVTLRCSPRSGDLSVYWYQQSLDQGLQFLIQYYNGEERAKGNILERFSAQQFPDLHSELNLSSLELGDSALYFCASSRTPGSYEQYFGPGTRLTVT.

This clone was picked up one time. V gene TRBV5-6 combines with J gene TRBJ2-3, with D possibly matching TRBD1 (5 bases). Deletions cut 0 bases from V and 0 bases from J, with 8 bases between. This CDR3 is built from 15 residues. The germline gives CDR1 SGHDT, CDR2 YYEEEE. The CDR3 region is CASSLDRISTDTQYF. DNA for the CDR3: TGTGCCAGCAGCTTGGACAGGATTAGCACAGATACGCAGTATTTT.

The V gene is TRBV30, the J gene TRBJ2-5, with 7 bases identical to TRBD2. Germline lookup yields CDR1 GTSNPN and CDR2 SVGIG (reference sequence). Trimming at V came to 3 bases and at J to 4 bases, leaving 14 bases not matched to a gene. The CDR3 totals 16 residues. CDR3 amino acids: CAWSQRGAGNRETQYF. The CDR3 region has the DNA TGTGCCTGGAGCCAAAGGGGAGCGGGAAACAGAGAGACCCAGTACTTC.

The chain couples TRBV27 to TRBJ1-2; the match to TRBD1 covers 9 bases. The CDR3 covers 14 residues. Unmatched junction bases numbered 4, after V lost 5 bases and J lost 3 bases. Germline CDR1 is MNHEY and CDR2 is SMNVEV (reference sequence). Here the CDR3 DNA reads TGTGCCAGCAGTCCCCGACAGGGGGACTATGGCTACACCTTC. Its translation is CASSPRQGDYGYTF.

The chain carries TRBV18 and TRBJ2-1, with 9 bases fitting TRBD1. Germline CDR1 KGHSH, CDR2 LQKENI. J gave up 6 bases and V 6 bases, and 9 bases lay outside the gene matches. The length of the CDR3 is 15 residues. This CDR3 reads CASSQDRGRSNEQFF. In nucleotides, the CDR3 is TGTGCCAGCTCGCAGGACAGGGGTAGAAGCAATGAGCAGTTCTTC. The full variable domain, with the rest looked up from reference TRBV18 and TRBJ2-1, is NAGVMQNPRHLVRRRGQEARLRCSPMKGHSHVYWYRQLPEEGLKFMVYLQKENIIDESGMPKERFSAEFPKEGPSILRIQQVVRGDSAAYFCASSQDRGRSNEQFFGPGTRLTVL.

The chain couples TRBV5-1 to TRBJ2-3, with D hard to call. CDR1 is SGHRS and CDR2 is YFSETQ in the germline V gene. The V gene lost 4 bases and the J gene lost 4 bases, with 16 bases spanning the gap. CDR3 size: 15 residues. The CDR3, as DNA: TGCGCCAGCAGCCTAGTGGCGCCCGGCGCAGATACGCAGTATTTT. Protein: CASSLVAPGADTQYF.

In regard to this clone: The same CDR3 is also encoded by other DNA sequences in this sample. V usage is TRBV2 and J usage is TRBJ2-5, with no clear D. Per the germline V gene, CDR1 is SNHLY and CDR2 is FYNNEI. Deletions cut 6 bases from V and 2 bases from J, with 7 bases between. There are 12 residues in the CDR3. The DNA for the CDR3 is TGTGCCAGCAGGGTGGGGCAAGAGACCCAGTACTTC. Translated, it gives CASRVGQETQYF.

The chain uses TRBV7-9 and TRBJ2-7, with TRBD1 matching 9 bases. Germline loops: CDR1 SEHNR, CDR2 FQNEAQ (reference sequence). This CDR3 is 13 amino acids long. The ends lost 6 bases at V and 7 bases at J; junction bases unmatched: 7. CDR3 protein: CASSWDRVGEQYF. CDR3 bases: TGTGCCAGCAGTTGGGACAGGGTGGGGGAGCAGTACTTC.

This CDR3 is CASSLGDREAYEQYF. CDR3 coding DNA: TGTGCCAGCAGCTTGGGGGACAGGGAGGCCTACGAGCAGTACTTC. The chain carries TRBV5-6 and TRBJ2-7, with TRBD1 matching over 9 bases. The CDR3 is made up of 15 amino acids. Germline loops: CDR1 SGHDT, CDR2 YYEEEE. The junction had 3 bases not matched to a gene; V was cut back by 0 bases and J by 2 bases.

The V call is TRBV25-1, the J call TRBJ1-5, with D possibly TRBD1 on 6 matching bases. Trimming took 3 bases from V and 5 from J, leaving 17 bases between them. The germline V gene encodes CDR1 MGHDK and CDR2 SYGVNS. This CDR3 spans 16 amino acids. The chain's CDR3 is CASSETRGGIDQPQHF. CDR3 nucleotides: TGTGCCAGCAGTGAGACCCGAGGGGGTATTGATCAGCCCCAGCATTTT. The full variable domain, its missing parts supplied by reference TRBV25-1 and TRBJ1-5, is EADIYQTPRYLVIGTGKKITLECSQTMGHDKMYWYQQDPGMELHLIHYSYGVNSTEKGDLSSESTVSRIRTEHFPLTLESARPSHTSQYLCASSETRGGIDQPQHFGDGTRLSIL.

This chain joins TRBV6-5 and TRBJ1-1; TRBD1 agrees at 7 bases. Losses at the gene ends were 2 bases for V and 0 bases for J; bases not matched to a gene: 0. Per the germline V gene, CDR1 is MNHEY and CDR2 is SVGAGI. The CDR3 extends over 14 amino acids. The DNA for the CDR3 is TGTGCCAGCAGTTACGGGACAGTGAACACTGAAGCTTTCTTT. Encoded protein: CASSYGTVNTEAFF.

This clone occurred once. The chain joins TRBV12-5 to TRBJ2-1, with no clear D. The V and J ends lost 0 bases and 0 bases respectively, with 9 bases between them. Germline CDR1 is LGHNT and CDR2 is FRNRAP. The CDR3 contains 16 residues. CDR3 region: CASGLVLGFSYNEQFF. The CDR3 nucleotides are TGTGCTAGTGGTTTGGTACTCGGATTCTCCTACAATGAGCAGTTCTTC.